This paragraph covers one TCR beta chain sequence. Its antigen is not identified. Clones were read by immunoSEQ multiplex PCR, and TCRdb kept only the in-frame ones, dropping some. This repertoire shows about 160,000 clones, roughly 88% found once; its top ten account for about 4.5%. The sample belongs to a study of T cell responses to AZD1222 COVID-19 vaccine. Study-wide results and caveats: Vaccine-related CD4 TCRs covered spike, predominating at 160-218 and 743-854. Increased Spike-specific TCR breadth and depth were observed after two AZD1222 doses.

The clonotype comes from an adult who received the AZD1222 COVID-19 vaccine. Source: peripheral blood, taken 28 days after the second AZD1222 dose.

The CDR3 sequence is CASSQEWGSGYTF. The CDR3 nucleotides are TGCGCCAGCAGCCAAGAATGGGGATCGGGGTACACCTTC. The chain couples TRBV4-1 to TRBJ1-2; D gene ambiguous. Germline V gene lookup returns CDR1 MGHRA and CDR2 YSYEKL. This CDR3 spans 13 amino acids. V was clipped by 0 bases and J by 11 bases, with 13 bases between them.